The entry that follows covers one TCR beta chain sequence. This clone's antigen is unknown. No quality values exist for individual bases; no much larger clone is one base distant. This specimen comes from a study of blood T cells in healthy people across ages (dated by TCRdb to the mid-2010s). Notes on the research overall: Template switching captured roughly one uniquely barcoded TCR beta cDNA molecule per two T cells in model experiments. Age-related changes in TCR beta repertoire diversity were measured in the study by deep sequencing normalized with unique cDNA molecular identifiers. Donors were grouped into four age groups: young (average approximately 15 years), middle-aged (about 40), aged (around 60) and long-lived (approximately 82). To avoid experimental bias, donors of different ages were spread randomly across the sequencing lanes. The study analyzed two additional independent replicas of 1 million unique cDNA reads from the same blood draw for two donors, one aged 18 to 29 and one aged 80 or older. General conclusions and limits of the study: Compared with the aged group, the long-lived group had more naive CD4+ T cells, fewer expanded clones and increased TCR diversity, suggesting age selection. A strong correlation was found between observed TCR beta diversity and the percentage of naive T cells measured by flow cytometry. Because profiling used bulk unsorted PBMCs, naive and antigen-experienced compartments could not be compared conclusively. Estimates of total diversity based on one million sequenced T cells were regarded as lower bounds and as underestimates. Donor CMV infection status was unknown, potentially confounding age-related changes in expanded clonotypes. Observed TCR beta diversity per million T cells fell roughly linearly with age, and a significant reduction was already apparent by age roughly 41.

The donors were about 40 Caucasian individuals from Russia, aged roughly 6 to 100 years, who were systemically healthy. Around 9.7 milliliters of peripheral blood were collected from each donor into EDTA-treated Vacutainer tubes. Ficoll-Paque density-gradient centrifugation was used to isolate PBMCs, with at least 6.5 million per sample. Total RNA was extracted from PBMCs with Trizol reagent, with at least 6 micrograms obtained per sample. For every donor, an aliquot of PBMCs went through flow cytometry to measure the percentages of naive CD45RAhigh/CD27high T cells. The CDR3 spans 16 residues, from the cysteine through the phenylalanine. Of the read, only the CDR3 DNA is kept; its 48 bases are in frame from base 1. The germline V gene (reference sequence) yields LGHDT for CDR1 and YNNKEL for CDR2. Trimmed from V: 1 base; trimmed from J: 6 bases; junction bases lacking a gene match: 4. The protocol used for the library was 5' RACE. Sequenced using an Illumina HiSeq 2500. A second PCR of roughly 7 to 11 cycles was performed with a sample-barcoded 5' primer and a J-beta primer mix. Each TCR beta cDNA molecule received a unique molecular identifier from a template-switch 5' adaptor carrying 12 random nucleotides. Each sample yielded at least 2.5 million CDR3-containing paired-end reads. First-strand cDNA was synthesized from all RNA with the Mint cDNA synthesis kit, primed by a TRBC-specific oligonucleotide. All cDNA was treated with uracil-DNA glycosylase and then went through a first 18-cycle PCR with the universal primers M1SS and BC2_uni_R. The paper's processing steps were these. For normalization, 1 million high-quality reads, each with a distinct molecular identifier, were randomly selected from each sample. Reads with shared molecular identifiers were discarded instead of being binned into consensus sequences. MiTCR, with a Q25 quality threshold and the strictest error-elimination algorithm, was used for CDR3 identification, clonotype clustering and error correction. A nonparametric unseen species model with Euler transformation was used to estimate lower-bound total TCR beta diversity. Using fastp trimming at Q25 and MiXCR clonotype assembly, TCRdb reanalyzed the public sequencing data and kept in-frame beta chains. Each entry merges the rows of one CDR3 protein and shows their most common DNA and genes. V and J calls and clone size were set by TCRdb, not the authors. This sample has hundreds of thousands of distinct CDR3 sequences in its table, and 30% to 45% of those were observed once. The top ten constitute 10% to 15% of the sample.

This TCR derives from a man aged 18 to 29 in good health. Material for sequencing was blood. The sequence joins TRBV3-1 to TRBJ1-5, with 12 middle bases fitting TRBD1. The nucleotides are TGTGCCAGCAGCCAAGGGGGGACAGGGGGCGGTCAGCCCCAGCATTTT. This yields the protein CASSQGGTGGGQPQHF.